This TCR beta chain was profiled in a study of T cells in Graves' hyperthyroidism and ophthalmopathy. General study results and limits: Most expanded thyroid clonotypes above 0.001 recurred in blood.

The table lists this clonotype with many counts. Its antigen is unknown. The V gene lost 3 bases and the J gene lost 5 bases, with 17 bases spanning the gap. This CDR3 comprises 15 residues. Germline CDR1 and CDR2: MNHEY and SMNVEV (reference sequence). Amplified TCR beta CDR3 regions derived from RNA transcripts. The HTBI set primed first-round TCR CDR3 RT-PCR. One entry per CDR3 protein results from TCRdb running MiXCR on the multiplex PCR reads. Of 650,000 to 700,000 distinct CDR3 sequences in the sample, roughly 17% were seen once. No ophthalmopathy progression within 18 months constituted stable Graves' hyperthyroidism. Participants, patients aged 18 to 65, had newly diagnosed hyperthyroidism with a duration under 2 months. PBMCs came from less than 11 ml fresh peripheral blood.

Sequencing was done on a sample of blood. The genes are TRBV27 and TRBJ2-7; D is possibly TRBD2 (5 bases). This receptor was identified in a man aged 50-59 years with Graves' hyperthyroidism. The CDR3 DNA is TGTGCCAGCAGTTTCGCTAGCTACAAGATCCACGAGCAGTACTTC. It yields the protein CASSFASYKIHEQYF.